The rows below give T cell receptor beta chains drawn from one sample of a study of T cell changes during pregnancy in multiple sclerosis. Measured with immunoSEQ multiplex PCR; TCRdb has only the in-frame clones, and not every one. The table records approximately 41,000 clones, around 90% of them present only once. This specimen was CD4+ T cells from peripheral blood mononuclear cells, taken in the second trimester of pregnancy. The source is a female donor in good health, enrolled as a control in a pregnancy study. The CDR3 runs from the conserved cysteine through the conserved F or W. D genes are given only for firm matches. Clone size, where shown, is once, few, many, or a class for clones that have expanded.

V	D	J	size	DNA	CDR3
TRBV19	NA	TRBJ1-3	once	TGTGCCAGTAGAGAGGACAGAAGGTCTGGAAACACCATATATTTT	CASREDRRSGNTIYF
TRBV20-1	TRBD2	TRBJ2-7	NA	TGCAGCGGGGGGGCCCTTCACGGGCAGTACTTC	CSGGALHGQYF
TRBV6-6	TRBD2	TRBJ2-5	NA	TGTGCCAGCAGCTTAGCGGGGGTGGCCCAAGAGACCCAGTACTTC	CASSLAGVAQETQYF
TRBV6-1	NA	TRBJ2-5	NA	TGTGCCAGCAGTGAAACGGAGACTCACCAAGAGACCCAGTACTTC	CASSETETHQETQYF
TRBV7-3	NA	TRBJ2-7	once	TGTGCCAGCAGCTTAAAGTCCGGGGGGCCCTACGAGCAGTACTTC	CASSLKSGGPYEQYF
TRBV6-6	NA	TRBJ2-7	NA	TGTGCCAGCAGTTACTCGAAGGGGGGGCGCAATCTCGAGCAGTACTTC	CASSYSKGGRNLEQYF
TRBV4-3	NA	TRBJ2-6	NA	TGCGCCAGCAGCCAAGATTCGGAGGGGGCGACTGGGGCCAACGTCCTGACTTTC	CASSQDSEGATGANVLTF
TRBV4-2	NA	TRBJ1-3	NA	TGTGCCAGCAGCCAACTGGGGGCGCGTGGAAACACCATATATTTT	CASSQLGARGNTIYF
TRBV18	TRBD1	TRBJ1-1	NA	TGTGCCAGCTCACAGGGGGCGGACACTGAAGCTTTCTTT	CASSQGADTEAFF
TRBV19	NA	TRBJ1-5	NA	TGTGCCAGTAGTTCACCCCCAGGACAGTCGAATCAGCCCCAGCATTTT	CASSSPPGQSNQPQHF
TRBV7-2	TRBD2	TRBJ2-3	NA	TGTGCCAGCAGCCCTCTGACTAGCGGGGGACCGGGTGCTACGCAGTATTTT	CASSPLTSGGPGATQYF
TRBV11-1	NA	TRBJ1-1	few	TGTGCCAGCAGCCCCCGAAAGGGGGTTTCGGGTGAAGCTTTCTTT	CASSPRKGVSGEAFF
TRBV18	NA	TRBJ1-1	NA	TGTGCCAGCTCACCTTTAGAGGGAGGGACTGAAGCTTTCTTT	CASSPLEGGTEAFF
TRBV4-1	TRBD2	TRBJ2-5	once	TGCGCCAGCAGCCCAGGGGCTAGCGGGGGACAAGAGACCCAGTACTTC	CASSPGASGGQETQYF
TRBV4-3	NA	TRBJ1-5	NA	TGCGCCAGCAGCCAAGGCAGATACAATCAGCCCCAGCATTTT	CASSQGRYNQPQHF
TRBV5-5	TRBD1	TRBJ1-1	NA	TGTGCCAGCAGCTCGAACAGGGGATGGACTGAAGCTTTCTTT	CASSSNRGWTEAFF
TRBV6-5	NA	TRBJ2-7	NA	TGTGCCAGCAGAAAGCGACAGGCGAGCTCCTACGAGCAGTACTTC	CASRKRQASSYEQYF